This TCR beta chain originates from a study of cytomegalovirus exposure and HLA in healthy donors. Study results and caveats: Productive status was seen about 90% or about 30% of the time for most TCR beta V segments in an earlier analysis. The majority of CMV-associated TCR beta chains were reported as apparently HLA-restricted in a later analysis.

CDR1 GTSNPN and CDR2 SVGIG come from the germline V gene (reference sequence). This CDR3 is 16 amino acids long. With V trimmed by 6 bases and J by 1 base, 14 bases remained unmatched. A remark on this clone: No antigen is known for it.

A multiplex PCR was run with 60 Vbeta primers and 13 Jbeta primers. How the authors handled the data: Some 11 million shared chains were among the roughly 78 million unique TCR beta chains that a later analysis counted. TCRdb's copy holds only in-frame clones and misses some; the assay was immunoSEQ multiplex PCR. The V and J calls and clone size come from that table; D and trimming were worked out from the DNA. The sample includes around 93,000 clones, nearly 80% of them seen just once. This TCR was sampled from a woman between 40 and 50 years old in good health and CMV-seronegative. Material: PBMCs. This chain connects TRBV30 to TRBJ1-1; 7 bases fit TRBD1. CDR3 DNA: TGTGCCTGCTTGTCCGGGACAGCGCCTGCGAACACTGAAGCTTTCTTT. This gives the protein CACLSGTAPANTEAFF.